Listed below are T cell receptor beta chains from one sample, sequenced in a study of blood T cell repertoires in COVID-19. Assay: immunoSEQ multiplex PCR; the TCRdb copy retains only in-frame clones and omits some. The table lists a few hundred thousand clones, around 87% of them singletons. The sequencing sample was made of peripheral blood. The receptors originated from a human donor in a cohort sampled during active COVID-19. The CDR3 runs from the conserved cysteine through the conserved F or W. Fields, in order: V gene, J gene, D gene, clone size, CDR3 DNA, CDR3 protein. The D gene is left open where the match is weak. Where a row states a size, it is once, few, many or the class of an expanded clone; other rows omit it.

V gene: TRBV6-6; J gene: TRBJ1-1; D gene: TRBD1; clone size: .; CDR3 DNA: TGTGCCAGCAGCCGCGGACAGGGCTCTGAAGCTTTCTTT; CDR3 protein: CASSRGQGSEAFF
V gene: TRBV11-3; J gene: TRBJ1-5; D gene: TRBD1; clone size: .; CDR3 DNA: TGTGCCAGCAGCTTAGCCACCCGGACAGGTAAGTATAGCAATCAGCCCCAGCATTTT; CDR3 protein: CASSLATRTGKYSNQPQHF
V gene: TRBV19; J gene: TRBJ1-3; D gene: .; clone size: once; CDR3 DNA: TGTGCCAGTAGCCTGAATCGCGATGGAAACACCATATATTTT; CDR3 protein: CASSLNRDGNTIYF
V gene: TRBV5-1; J gene: TRBJ1-2; D gene: .; clone size: .; CDR3 DNA: TGCGCCAACGACAGGTATGGCTACACCTTC; CDR3 protein: CANDRYGYTF
V gene: TRBV5-1; J gene: TRBJ2-1; D gene: .; clone size: .; CDR3 DNA: TGCGCCAGCAGCCACAGGGAGAGCTCCTACAATGAGCAGTTCTTC; CDR3 protein: CASSHRESSYNEQFF
V gene: TRBV27; J gene: TRBJ2-7; D gene: .; clone size: once; CDR3 DNA: TGTGCCAGCAGTAGCAGGGACACCTACGAGCAGTACTTC; CDR3 protein: CASSSRDTYEQYF
V gene: TRBV7-3; J gene: TRBJ2-2; D gene: TRBD2; clone size: .; CDR3 DNA: TGTGCCAGCAGCTTAAGTATTGCGGGGGGCGACGGGGAGCTGTTTTTT; CDR3 protein: CASSLSIAGGDGELFF
V gene: TRBV5-5; J gene: TRBJ2-1; D gene: TRBD2; clone size: .; CDR3 DNA: TGTGCCAGCAGCGGACTAGCGGGAGACTGGGGCAATGAGCAGTTCTTC; CDR3 protein: CASSGLAGDWGNEQFF
V gene: TRBV3-1/TRBV3-2; J gene: TRBJ2-5; D gene: TRBD2; clone size: .; CDR3 DNA: TGTGCCAGCAGCCCCAAAGCGGGGGGCCTCCAAGAGACCCAGTACTTC; CDR3 protein: CASSPKAGGLQETQYF
V gene: TRBV20-1; J gene: TRBJ2-5; D gene: TRBD2; clone size: .; CDR3 DNA: TGCAGTGCTAGTTTAGCGGGAGTCATACAAGAGACCCAGTACTTC; CDR3 protein: CSASLAGVIQETQYF
V gene: TRBV12-3/TRBV12-4; J gene: TRBJ1-2; D gene: .; clone size: .; CDR3 DNA: TGTGCCAGCAGTATGGGCCTAATTTATGGCTACACCTTC; CDR3 protein: CASSMGLIYGYTF
V gene: TRBV6-5; J gene: TRBJ2-5; D gene: TRBD2; clone size: .; CDR3 DNA: TGTGCAACACTAGCGGGGGTATTAGAGACCCAGTACTTC; CDR3 protein: CATLAGVLETQYF
V gene: TRBV19; J gene: TRBJ2-3; D gene: .; clone size: .; CDR3 DNA: TGTGCCAGTAGTATCTCCCGCACAGATACGCAGTATTTT; CDR3 protein: CASSISRTDTQYF
V gene: TRBV5-6; J gene: TRBJ1-1; D gene: TRBD1; clone size: .; CDR3 DNA: TGTGCCAGCAGCCCGCCTGACAGGGGTGCCCTCTCGGCTTTCTTT; CDR3 protein: CASSPPDRGALSAFF
V gene: TRBV7-3; J gene: TRBJ1-6; D gene: .; clone size: few; CDR3 DNA: TGTGCCAGCAGTGCGGGGACCGCGAGGGATAATTCACCCCTCCACTTT; CDR3 protein: CASSAGTARDNSPLHF
V gene: TRBV2; J gene: TRBJ1-1; D gene: .; clone size: few; CDR3 DNA: TGTGCCAGCAGTGAAGGCCTGGAGGTCACTGAAGCTTTCTTT; CDR3 protein: CASSEGLEVTEAFF
V gene: TRBV5-6; J gene: TRBJ1-3; D gene: .; clone size: .; CDR3 DNA: TGTGCCAGCAGCGACACCTCGTGGCCTGGAAACACCATATATTTT; CDR3 protein: CASSDTSWPGNTIYF
V gene: TRBV7-2; J gene: TRBJ1-2; D gene: .; clone size: .; CDR3 DNA: TGTGCCAGCAGCGGACGGGACATTTCTAACTATGGCTACACCTTC; CDR3 protein: CASSGRDISNYGYTF
V gene: TRBV4-1; J gene: TRBJ2-7; D gene: .; clone size: .; CDR3 DNA: TGCGCCAGCAGCCAACCCGGGAGTTCTTCCTACGAGCAGTACTTC; CDR3 protein: CASSQPGSSSYEQYF
V gene: TRBV5-1; J gene: TRBJ2-5; D gene: .; clone size: .; CDR3 DNA: TGCGCCAGCAGCCCCCTCCTAGCCCAACCGGAGACCCAGTACTTC; CDR3 protein: CASSPLLAQPETQYF
V gene: TRBV24-1; J gene: TRBJ2-1; D gene: .; clone size: .; CDR3 DNA: TGTGCCACCAGTGGCCCTAGGGTGGCGGCAGAGGAGGGGTATTACAATGAGCAGTTCTTC; CDR3 protein: CATSGPRVAAEEGYYNEQFF
V gene: TRBV5-1; J gene: TRBJ1-1; D gene: .; clone size: .; CDR3 DNA: TGCGCCAGCAGCCCAGGGGACCCGTGGAACACTGAAGCTTTCTTT; CDR3 protein: CASSPGDPWNTEAFF
V gene: TRBV5-1; J gene: TRBJ2-7; D gene: .; clone size: .; CDR3 DNA: TGCGCCAGCAGCTTGGAAAGGGGGATGAGGGAGCAGTACTTC; CDR3 protein: CASSLERGMREQYF
V gene: TRBV28; J gene: TRBJ2-7; D gene: .; clone size: .; CDR3 DNA: TGTGCCAGCAGTCTCGGACGAGGGTACGAGCAGTACTTC; CDR3 protein: CASSLGRGYEQYF
V gene: TRBV7-2; J gene: TRBJ2-1; D gene: TRBD1; clone size: .; CDR3 DNA: TGTGCCAGCAGCCCCCGGGACAGGGCGGGCGAGCAGTTCTTC; CDR3 protein: CASSPRDRAGEQFF
V gene: TRBV10-1; J gene: TRBJ1-3; D gene: TRBD1; clone size: .; CDR3 DNA: TGCGCCAGCAGTGAGTCCGGTCAGGGGGGTCCGCCGAATCACTCTGGAAACACCATATATTTT; CDR3 protein: CASSESGQGGPPNHSGNTIYF
V gene: TRBV5-1; J gene: TRBJ2-7; D gene: .; clone size: .; CDR3 DNA: TGCGCCAGCAGCTTGGTGTCCCAGGATGAGCAGTACTTC; CDR3 protein: CASSLVSQDEQYF
V gene: TRBV28; J gene: TRBJ2-7; D gene: TRBD2; clone size: .; CDR3 DNA: TGTGCCAGCAGTCCCCTATTTGCTAGCGGGAGTTCCCGCGAGCAGTACTTC; CDR3 protein: CASSPLFASGSSREQYF
V gene: TRBV15; J gene: TRBJ1-5; D gene: TRBD1; clone size: .; CDR3 DNA: TGTGCCACCAGCAGAGGGGTTAAGGGACAGGGGGTAGATCAGCCCCAGCATTTT; CDR3 protein: CATSRGVKGQGVDQPQHF
V gene: TRBV6-2/TRBV6-3; J gene: TRBJ1-5; D gene: TRBD1; clone size: .; CDR3 DNA: TGTGCCAGCAGTGCCGTCAGGGGGCAGGGAAATCAGCCCCAGCATTTT; CDR3 protein: CASSAVRGQGNQPQHF
V gene: TRBV6-5; J gene: TRBJ2-1; D gene: TRBD2; clone size: .; CDR3 DNA: TGTGCCAGCCATCCCCGGGGGGGGGATGAGCAGTTCTTC; CDR3 protein: CASHPRGGDEQFF
V gene: TRBV7-6; J gene: TRBJ1-1; D gene: .; clone size: .; CDR3 DNA: TGTGCCAGCAGCCCCCAGGACAGAGAGAACACTGAAGCTTTCTTT; CDR3 protein: CASSPQDRENTEAFF
V gene: TRBV5-1; J gene: TRBJ2-5; D gene: .; clone size: .; CDR3 DNA: TGCGCCAGCAGCTTTGGGGGGGAGACCCAGTACTTC; CDR3 protein: CASSFGGETQYF
V gene: TRBV5-1; J gene: TRBJ2-7; D gene: TRBD2; clone size: .; CDR3 DNA: TGCGCCAGCAGCTTGGGACGGGGGGAAGGCCCCTACGAGCAGTACTTC; CDR3 protein: CASSLGRGEGPYEQYF
V gene: TRBV5-1; J gene: TRBJ1-5; D gene: .; clone size: .; CDR3 DNA: TGCGCCAGCAGCTACGGAGGTAGCAATCAGCCCCAGCATTTT; CDR3 protein: CASSYGGSNQPQHF
V gene: TRBV7-8; J gene: TRBJ2-3; D gene: .; clone size: .; CDR3 DNA: TGTGCCAGCAGCTTATATTTAGTGGGCGCACCCTCAGATACGCAGTATTTT; CDR3 protein: CASSLYLVGAPSDTQYF
V gene: TRBV2; J gene: TRBJ2-3; D gene: .; clone size: .; CDR3 DNA: TGTGCCAGCAGTTATAGCACAGATACGCAGTATTTT; CDR3 protein: CASSYSTDTQYF
V gene: TRBV6-5; J gene: TRBJ2-7; D gene: TRBD1; clone size: .; CDR3 DNA: TGTGCCAGCGTCGTTTGGACAGGCTACTACGAGCAGTACTTC; CDR3 protein: CASVVWTGYYEQYF
V gene: TRBV5-1; J gene: TRBJ2-1; D gene: .; clone size: .; CDR3 DNA: TGCGCCAGCAGCTTGGGGACAGTTTTAGATGAGCAGTTCTTC; CDR3 protein: CASSLGTVLDEQFF
V gene: TRBV10-3; J gene: TRBJ1-5; D gene: TRBD1; clone size: .; CDR3 DNA: TGTGCCATCGGACAGGGCAATCAGCCCCAGCATTTT; CDR3 protein: CAIGQGNQPQHF
V gene: TRBV6-5; J gene: TRBJ2-7; D gene: TRBD1; clone size: .; CDR3 DNA: TGTGCCAGCAGTTACGACAGGGCCTACGAGCAGTACTTC; CDR3 protein: CASSYDRAYEQYF
V gene: TRBV5-4; J gene: TRBJ2-2; D gene: TRBD2; clone size: .; CDR3 DNA: TGTGCCAGCAGCGGGGGACTAGCGGGAGCCGGAACCGGGGAGCTGTTTTTT; CDR3 protein: CASSGGLAGAGTGELFF
V gene: TRBV19; J gene: TRBJ2-1; D gene: .; clone size: .; CDR3 DNA: TGTGCCAGTAGTCGGGGGGCCGCCGGTGAGCAGTTCTTC; CDR3 protein: CASSRGAAGEQFF
V gene: TRBV5-1; J gene: TRBJ2-7; D gene: TRBD2; clone size: .; CDR3 DNA: TGCGCCAGCAGCTTGGGACTAGCGGTCGAGCAGTACTTC; CDR3 protein: CASSLGLAVEQYF
V gene: TRBV11-3; J gene: TRBJ2-1; D gene: .; clone size: .; CDR3 DNA: TGTGCCAGCAGTCGTGGGGCACGGGCTAATGAGCAGTTCTTC; CDR3 protein: CASSRGARANEQFF
V gene: TRBV5-1; J gene: TRBJ2-1; D gene: .; clone size: once; CDR3 DNA: TGCGCCAGCAGCTTTCTAGCCTCAAACATCGGCAATGAGCAGTTCTTC; CDR3 protein: CASSFLASNIGNEQFF
V gene: TRBV5-1; J gene: TRBJ2-7; D gene: TRBD1; clone size: .; CDR3 DNA: TGCGCCAGCAGCTTGACCTTGACAGGGTGGGGCTACGAGCAGTACTTC; CDR3 protein: CASSLTLTGWGYEQYF
V gene: TRBV6-2/TRBV6-3; J gene: TRBJ1-1; D gene: .; clone size: .; CDR3 DNA: TGTGCCAGCAGTCTAAATTCGGCTGAAGCTTTCTTT; CDR3 protein: CASSLNSAEAFF
V gene: TRBV29-1; J gene: TRBJ2-5; D gene: .; clone size: .; CDR3 DNA: TGCAGCGTTGAATCGTATGAGGTAGCAACAAGAAAGACCCAGTACTTC; CDR3 protein: CSVESYEVATRKTQYF
V gene: TRBV4-2; J gene: TRBJ2-7; D gene: TRBD2; clone size: .; CDR3 DNA: TGTGCCAGCAGCCAAGGGGAACTAGCGGGGGGTTACGAGCAGTACTTC; CDR3 protein: CASSQGELAGGYEQYF
V gene: TRBV6-5; J gene: TRBJ2-7; D gene: TRBD2; clone size: .; CDR3 DNA: TGTGCCAGCAGTTACTACGCGGGAGGGGATGAGCAGTACTTC; CDR3 protein: CASSYYAGGDEQYF
V gene: TRBV6-4; J gene: TRBJ2-1; D gene: TRBD2; clone size: .; CDR3 DNA: TGTGCCACACTAGCGGGAGTTTTTAATGAGCAGTTCTTC; CDR3 protein: CATLAGVFNEQFF
V gene: TRBV2; J gene: TRBJ2-7; D gene: .; clone size: .; CDR3 DNA: TGTGCCAGCAGTGAAACAGGGGGGGCCGAGCAGTACTTC; CDR3 protein: CASSETGGAEQYF
V gene: TRBV6-6; J gene: TRBJ1-1; D gene: .; clone size: .; CDR3 DNA: TGTGCCAGCAGGTCCAGTCCGTTGAACACTGAAGCTTTCTTT; CDR3 protein: CASRSSPLNTEAFF
V gene: TRBV29-1; J gene: TRBJ2-1; D gene: TRBD1; clone size: .; CDR3 DNA: TGCAGCGCGGGGACAGGGGACCATGAGCAGTTCTTC; CDR3 protein: CSAGTGDHEQFF
V gene: TRBV28; J gene: TRBJ2-7; D gene: .; clone size: .; CDR3 DNA: TGTGCCAGCAGATCCGGCGGCGGATCGGGCGAGCAGTACTTC; CDR3 protein: CASRSGGGSGEQYF
V gene: TRBV18; J gene: TRBJ2-5; D gene: TRBD2; clone size: .; CDR3 DNA: TGTGCCAGCTCACGAGGGCTAGCGGGGGGTGAAGAGACCCAGTACTTC; CDR3 protein: CASSRGLAGGEETQYF
V gene: TRBV20-1; J gene: TRBJ1-2; D gene: .; clone size: .; CDR3 DNA: TGCAGTGCTAGTGGAGATTCTATAGCTAACTATGGCTACACCTTC; CDR3 protein: CSASGDSIANYGYTF
V gene: TRBV6-2/TRBV6-3; J gene: TRBJ1-5; D gene: .; clone size: .; CDR3 DNA: TGTGCCAGCAGTTACTCTTCCAGTTCAAATCAGCCCCAGCATTTT; CDR3 protein: CASSYSSSSNQPQHF